The present TCR beta chain was sequenced within a study of vaccination and CD4 T cells after COVID-19. Treatment: roughly ten-day PBMC culture with coronavirus spike peptide pools or control peptides (ViraFEST assay). Sequencing of DNA taken from cultured CD4+ T cells relied on the Oncomine TCR Beta short-read assay. TCRdb called the PCR reads again in MiXCR, with one record for every CDR3 protein. The sample shows around 17,000 distinct CDR3 sequences, around 52% of them seen only once. The CDR3 covers 13 residues. The germline V gene encodes CDR1 ENHRY and CDR2 SYGVKD. Trimming shortened V by 7 bases and J by 0 bases, and 9 bases separated the two germline ends. Remarks on this clonotype: Its antigen is as yet unknown.

The rearrangement uses TRBV10-3 and TRBJ1-1, with D maybe TRBD1 (6 bases). The TCR sequence derives from a human donor who had recovered from COVID-19. The sample taken for sequencing was CD4+ T cells from blood, cultured in vitro. This chain's CDR3 is CAIKDSLNTEAFF. Here the CDR3 DNA reads TGTGCCATCAAGGACAGCTTGAACACTGAAGCTTTCTTT.